The entry below gives a single T cell receptor (beta chain) sequence along with its context. The antigen this receptor binds is unknown. No much larger clone exists at a distance of one base, and base qualities are not known. The entry originates in a study of T cells after yellow fever vaccination (dated by TCRdb to the late 2010s). Regarding the study in general: The SMART-Seq v4 Ultra Low Input RNA kit was used to prepare libraries from fractions with low cell numbers. To follow T-cell clones before and after both primary and booster YFV17D yellow fever vaccination, bulk TCR alpha and beta repertoires underwent longitudinal sequencing. Two healthy male donors, one aged 18 to 30 and one aged 30 to 40 years, were included in the cohort. Blood was collected at multiple timepoints before and after primary and secondary immunization, and bulk PBMC replicates and cell subsets were isolated.

Looking up the germline V gene yields CDR1 ENHRY and CDR2 SYGVKD. Inclusive of the bounding cysteine and phenylalanine, the CDR3 is 14 residues long. Only the CDR3 region is kept as DNA, spanning 42 bases read in frame from base 1. V is pared back by 6 bases and J by 8 bases, with 16 bases lying between the germline termini. Sample treatment or condition, as interpreted from the label and publication: live attenuated yellow fever vaccine strain. At each blood-draw timepoint, two biological replicates of bulk PBMCs were obtained. A standard Ficoll-Paque protocol was used to isolate PBMCs from peripheral blood. TriZol was used to extract RNA from bulk PBMCs, from CD4 and CD8 fractions, and from dextramer-positive and dextramer-negative fractions. The full study reports these points: After the booster, most clones that had expanded after primary vaccination were detected again (over 95% of CD4 and around nine tenths of CD8), suggesting broad maintenance of memory. A small share of clonotypes was detected in both CD4 and CD8 compartments, with the overlap likely arising from convergent recombination. Because abundant contaminating clonotypes from the bulk population could be contained in FACS-sorted repertoires, computational filtering was required. Compared with the primary T-cell response, the secondary T-cell response was weaker but faster, peaking on day 5 rather than day 15. Because only a couple of donors were included in the study, the extent to which the findings can be generalized is limited.

Sequencing relied on an Illumina NovaSeq 6000. Synthesis of TCR cDNA relied on 5'RACE template switching, a step that introduced a universal primer site along with unique molecular identifiers. Priming of cDNA synthesis was performed from both the TCR alpha and TCR beta constant segments. Library amplification used two PCR steps, and the second PCR step added sample barcodes and sequencing adapters. Sequencing of libraries was performed on Illumina HiSeq 2500 (2x100 bp) or NovaSeq (2x150 bp). As for the original processing: Demultiplexing of reads and collapsing into UMI consensus sequences were performed with MIGEC, and V(D)J alignment was carried out with MiXCR. Using edgeR on replicate PBMC samples, clonotypes were called vaccine-responding if FDR was below 0.01 and the log2 fold change was above 5 up to day 15. Bulk clonotypes were assigned CD4 or CD8 identity according to which sequenced CD4 or CD8 repertoire held them at higher abundance. TCRdb trimmed public reads at Q25 via fastp, called clones via MiXCR and kept in-frame beta chains. Rows with a matching CDR3 protein are joined into one entry that keeps the most common DNA and genes. The V and J calls were not made by the authors but by TCRdb's processing. The sample includes fewer than 350,000 distinct CDR3 sequences, with roughly 4% observed a single time. The ten largest clones capture 20% to 30% of the sample.

The rearrangement joined TRBV10-3 to TRBJ1-4; the best D guess is TRBD1, with 5 bases matching. The receptor's source is a man younger than 30 who received the YFV17D yellow fever vaccine. This specimen was PBMCs, taken on the day of the yellow fever booster vaccination. The nucleotide sequence reads as follows: TGTGCCATCAGCCGGCGCGGAGGGGAGGAAAAACTGTTTTTT. Its translation reads: CAISRRGGEEKLFF.